This T cell receptor beta chain was observed in a study of T cells in Graves' hyperthyroidism and ophthalmopathy. J gave up 5 bases and V 5 bases, and 5 bases lay outside the gene matches. Germline CDR1 SEHNR, CDR2 FQNEAQ (reference sequence). This CDR3 contains 13 residues. There were TCR beta CDR3 regions amplified from RNA transcripts. HTBI primers were used for first-round RT-PCR of the TCR CDR3. TCRdb used MiXCR to reprocess the multiplex PCR reads, holding one entry per CDR3 protein. The table includes 560,000 or so distinct CDR3 sequences, 46% detected once. The chain carries TRBV7-9 and TRBJ2-7, with 8 bases that match TRBD1. Material: peripheral blood or thyroid tissue (not recorded which). This TCR was sampled from a woman aged 18-29 years with Graves' hyperthyroidism. This CDR3 is CASSRPGGNEQYF. Here the CDR3 DNA reads TGTGCCAGCAGCCGCCCAGGGGGCAACGAGCAGTACTTC. Drawing the rest from reference TRBV7-9 and TRBJ2-7, the complete variable domain is DTGVSQNPRHKITKRGQNVTFRCDPISEHNRLYWYRQTLGQGPEFLTYFQNEAQLEKSRLLSDRFSAERPKGSFSTLEIQRTEQGDSAMYLCASSRPGGNEQYFGPGTRLTVT.